What follows are 16 T cell receptor beta chains derived from one specimen sequenced in a study of blood T cells in healthy people across ages. A second PCR of roughly 7 to 11 cycles used a sample-barcoded 5' primer and a J-beta primer mix. One entry per CDR3 protein results from TCRdb running MiXCR on the 5' RACE reads. Of 710,000 or so distinct CDR3 sequences listed, approximately 21% are singletons. The sequencing sample was made of blood. The receptors stem from a man in his 70s in good health.

This clonotype was found a few times. The rearrangement uses TRBV2 and TRBJ1-4, with D unresolved. The CDR3 contains 13 residues. Trimming removed 5 bases from V and 4 bases from J, with 8 bases in between. Germline-derived CDR1 and CDR2 are SNHLY and FYNNEI. The CDR3 is CASSIRYNEKLFF. The DNA for the CDR3 is TGTGCCAGCAGTATTCGGTATAATGAAAAACTGTTTTTT.

This clonotype has a count of ten or more. The V call is TRBV4-2, the J call TRBJ1-6; 7 nucleotides line up with TRBD1. Germline CDR1 LGHNA, CDR2 YNFKEQ. This CDR3 comprises 14 residues. The J segment lost 7 bases and the V segment lost 4 bases, leaving 4 bases of the junction unmatched. The CDR3 is CASSPGTANSPLHF. The CDR3 nucleotides are TGTGCCAGCAGCCCCGGGACAGCAAATTCACCCCTCCACTTT.

The chain combines TRBV5-1 with TRBJ2-3; 8 bases align to TRBD2. V lost 0 bases and J lost 2; bases outside the gene matches: 11. Germline CDR1 reads SGHRS; CDR2 reads YFSETQ. The CDR3 covers 18 residues. The CDR3, as DNA: TGCGCCAGCAGCTTGGCCGAGTACTTAGCGGGACTCACAGATACGCAGTATTTT. Its translation is CASSLAEYLAGLTDTQYF.

This clonotype was observed a few times. At one boundary the junction diverges from the germline segment, which might be a read error. The chain recombines TRBV15 with TRBJ2-1; unclear D gene. In germline, CDR1 is LNHNV, CDR2 YYDKDF (reference sequence). The CDR3 consists of 18 residues. The CDR3 bases are TGTGCCGCCAGCAGAGAATTCGTTGGAACCGGCTCCTACAATGAGCAGTTCTTC. Protein: CAASREFVGTGSYNEQFF.

Details on this clonotype: A read error may account for a junction end that differs from germline. The rearrangement uses TRBV29-1 and TRBJ2-5; D is perhaps TRBD1 (6 bases). Germline CDR1 and CDR2: SQVTM and ANQGSEA. This CDR3 is built from 14 residues. CDR3 region: CSVSTQGNQEAQYF. The DNA of the CDR3 is TGCAGCGTATCAACACAGGGAAACCAAGAGGCCCAGTACTTC.

The rearrangement joins TRBV20-1 to TRBJ2-2; 16 bases align to TRBD2. The junction had 9 bases not matched to a gene; V was cut back by 4 bases and J by 4 bases. The germline V gene has CDR1 DFQATT and CDR2 SNEGSKA (reference sequence). The CDR3 is 18 residues long. Here the CDR3 DNA reads TGCAGTGCTAACACGGGACTAGCGGGAGGGCTCGGCACCGGGGAGCTGTTTTTT. Translated, it gives CSANTGLAGGLGTGELFF.

The table lists this clonotype with a few counts. The chain employs TRBV15 and TRBJ2-3, with D perhaps TRBD2 (5 bases). This CDR3 is built from 14 residues. V was clipped by 3 bases and J by 7 bases, with 14 bases between them. The germline gives CDR1 LNHNV, CDR2 YYDKDF (reference sequence). CDR3 amino acids: CATSRPRLQNTQYF. In DNA form, the CDR3 reads TGTGCCACCAGCAGGCCTAGACTACAGAATACGCAGTATTTT.

This clonotype was observed a few times. V is TRBV11-2 and J is TRBJ2-3; TRBD2 might be the D (7 bases). CDR3 length equals 16 residues. The V gene's germline CDR1 is SGHAT and CDR2 FQNNGV. Between the trimmed V and J ends, which lost 3 bases and 0 bases, there was a span of 13 bases. The CDR3 DNA reads TGTGCCAGCAGCTTCCGCGGGGGCCAAAGCACAGATACGCAGTATTTT. This gives the protein CASSFRGGQSTDTQYF.

This chain connects TRBV18 to TRBJ2-5; no clear D gene. Between the trimmed V and J ends, which lost 0 bases and 0 bases, there was a span of 8 bases. The CDR3 is 15 residues long. Germline V gene lookup returns CDR1 KGHSH and CDR2 LQKENI. CDR3 loop: CASSPPLRHQETQYF. As DNA, the CDR3 is TGTGCCAGCTCACCACCGCTCCGGCACCAAGAGACCCAGTACTTC. The variable domain in full, completed from reference TRBV18 and TRBJ2-5, reads NAGVMQNPRHLVRRRGQEARLRCSPMKGHSHVYWYRQLPEEGLKFMVYLQKENIIDESGMPKERFSAEFPKEGPSILRIQQVVRGDSAAYFCASSPPLRHQETQYFGPGTRLLVL.

This clonotype was seen a handful of times. V usage is TRBV19 and J usage is TRBJ2-7, with 8 positions matching TRBD2. The CDR3 contains 14 residues. Germline V gene sequence: CDR1 LNHDA, CDR2 SQIVND (reference sequence). CDR3 nucleotides: TGCGCCAGTAGTGAAACGGGAGGGCCATACAAGCAGTACGTC. Amino acids: CASSETGGPYKQYV.

This chain joins TRBV29-1 and TRBJ1-2; the D gene is possibly TRBD1 (6 bases). The V gene's germline CDR1 is SQVTM and CDR2 ANQGSEA. V lost 6 bases, J lost 8 bases, and 19 bases lay in between. CDR3 length: 13 amino acids. CDR3 residues: CSVEWTAPWGYTF. For the CDR3, the DNA is TGCAGCGTCGAGTGGACAGCCCCGTGGGGCTACACCTTC.

V and J are TRBV7-3 and TRBJ2-1; the match to TRBD2 covers 8 bases. The length of the CDR3 is 16 residues. Looked up from germline, CDR1 is SGHTA and CDR2 is FQGTGA. With V trimmed by 5 bases and J by 0 bases, 6 bases remained unmatched. As DNA, the CDR3 is TGTGCCAGCAGCCTCTATAGCGGGAACTCCTACAATGAGCAGTTCTTC. Translation gives CASSLYSGNSYNEQFF.

This clonotype turned up a few times. J is TRBJ1-2 and V is TRBV25-1; D unclear. The germline V gene has CDR1 MGHDK and CDR2 SYGVNS. This CDR3 has 13 residues. V was cut by 2 bases and J by 7 bases, with 11 bases left in between. The CDR3 DNA follows: TGTGCCAGCAGTGAAAGCGGCCTCGGTGGCTACACCTTC. It specifies CASSESGLGGYTF.

Details on this clonotype: A read error may produce the germline difference seen at one junction end. The chain combines TRBV7-2 with TRBJ1-2; D may be TRBD1 (6 bases). The CDR3 runs 14 residues. CDR1 is SGHTA, CDR2 FQGNSA, per germline. The CDR3 region has the DNA TGTGCCAGCAGCATGGACAGTCCTCCCCATGGCTACCCCTTC. Translating it yields CASSMDSPPHGYPF.

This clonotype was picked up a small number of times. The gene calls are TRBV20-1 and TRBJ2-1; possible D gene TRBD2, 6 bases. This CDR3 region has 13 residues. From germline, CDR1 is DFQATT and CDR2 SNEGSKA (reference sequence). The V end lost 6 bases, the J end lost 5 bases, and 14 bases lay between the germline ends. CDR3 sequence (DNA): TGCAGTGCCCTCAGGGACTGGCACAATGAGCAGTTCTTC. Translating it yields CSALRDWHNEQFF.

The chain employs TRBV5-5 and TRBJ1-1; D may be TRBD1 (6 bases). This CDR3 has 15 amino acids. Between the trimmed V and J ends, which lost 1 base and 4 bases, there was a span of 14 bases. The V gene's germline CDR1 is SGHKS and CDR2 YYEKEE (reference sequence). The CDR3 is CASSLWGGIGTEAFF. DNA of the CDR3: TGTGCCAGCAGCTTGTGGGGGGGCATTGGCACTGAAGCTTTCTTT.